This T cell receptor (beta chain) appears in the sequencing data of a study of blood T cells in healthy people across ages. Combining a sample-barcoded 5' primer with a J-beta primer mix, a second PCR ran for roughly 7 to 12 cycles. TCRdb re-analysed the 5' RACE reads in MiXCR, keeping a single row per CDR3 protein. The top ten clones hold 7.9% of a sample with some 1.4 million distinct CDR3 sequences, 42% of them seen once. With V trimmed by 6 bases and J by 3 bases, 6 bases remained unmatched. Germline V gene lookup returns CDR1 LNHNV and CDR2 YYDKDF (reference sequence). The CDR3 is 14 amino acids.

This TCR derives from a woman aged 18-29 years in good health. The sample was blood. The V gene is TRBV15, the J gene TRBJ2-7; 9 bases line up with TRBD1. CDR3: CATRPDRGVYEQYF. The CDR3 DNA reads as TGTGCCACCAGACCTGACAGGGGGGTCTACGAGCAGTACTTC.